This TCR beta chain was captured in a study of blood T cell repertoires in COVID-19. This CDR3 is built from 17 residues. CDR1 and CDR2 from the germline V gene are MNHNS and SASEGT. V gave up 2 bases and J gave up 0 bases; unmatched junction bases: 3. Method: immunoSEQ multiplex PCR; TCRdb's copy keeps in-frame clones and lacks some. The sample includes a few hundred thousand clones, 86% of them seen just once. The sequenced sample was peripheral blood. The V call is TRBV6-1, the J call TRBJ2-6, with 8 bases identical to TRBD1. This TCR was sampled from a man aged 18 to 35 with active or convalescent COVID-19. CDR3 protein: CASSEQGTGSGANVLTF. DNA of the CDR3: TGTGCCAGCAGTGAACAGGGGACAGGCTCTGGGGCCAACGTCCTGACTTTC.